This TCR beta chain was recorded in a study of response to subunit inactivated influenza vaccine. TCRdb analysed the RT-PCR reads with MiXCR anew, one entry per CDR3 protein. This sample carries over 650,000 distinct CDR3 sequences, 15% to 20% of them seen once, and the ten largest clones take roughly 10%. A word on this clonotype: Its antigen is unidentified.

Points from the study as a whole: Authors suggested that a seasonal influenza vaccination recruits few new T cells each time.

V lost 6 bases, J lost 2 bases, and 15 bases lay in between. The CDR3 length is 14 residues. Germline-derived CDR1 and CDR2 are DFQATT and SNEGSKA (reference sequence). Material: PBMCs from blood, obtained more than 4 days after vaccination. This clonotype originated in a man in his forties or fifties who received an inactivated influenza vaccine. V and J are TRBV20-1 and TRBJ2-3; D not certain. CDR3 sequence reads: CSAQSRVITDTQYF. In DNA, the CDR3 is TGCAGTGCCCAATCAAGGGTAATCACAGATACGCAGTATTTT.